This record covers a single T cell receptor beta chain. The data were obtained in a study of control samples from healthy donors and cancer patients. Produced via immunoSEQ multiplex PCR; TCRdb's table is partial and in-frame only. The table shows around 200,000 clones, with 90% to 95% occurring only once. V shed 2 bases and J shed 6 bases, with 11 bases lying between them. Germline loops: CDR1 SGHTA, CDR2 FQGNSA. The CDR3 extends over 13 amino acids. This receptor was taken from a young woman in good health. V gene TRBV7-2 combines with J gene TRBJ2-7; D may be TRBD2 (5 bases). The sample was blood. CDR3: CASSLYPGIEQYF. Written as DNA, the CDR3 is TGTGCCAGCAGCTTATATCCGGGAATCGAGCAGTACTTC.